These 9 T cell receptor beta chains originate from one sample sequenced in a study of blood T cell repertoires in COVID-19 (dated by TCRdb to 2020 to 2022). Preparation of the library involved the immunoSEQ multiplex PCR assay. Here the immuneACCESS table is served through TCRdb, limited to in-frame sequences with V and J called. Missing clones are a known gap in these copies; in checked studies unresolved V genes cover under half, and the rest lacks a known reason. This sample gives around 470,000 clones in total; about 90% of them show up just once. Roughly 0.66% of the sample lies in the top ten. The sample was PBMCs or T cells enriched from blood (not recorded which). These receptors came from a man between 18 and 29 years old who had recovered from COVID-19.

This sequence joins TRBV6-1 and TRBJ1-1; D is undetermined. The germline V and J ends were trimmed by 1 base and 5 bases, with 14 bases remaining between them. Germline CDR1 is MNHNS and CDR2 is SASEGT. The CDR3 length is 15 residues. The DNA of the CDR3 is TGTGCCAGCAGTGAAGTACCGGGTGAGGAAACTGAAGCTTTCTTT. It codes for CASSEVPGEETEAFF.

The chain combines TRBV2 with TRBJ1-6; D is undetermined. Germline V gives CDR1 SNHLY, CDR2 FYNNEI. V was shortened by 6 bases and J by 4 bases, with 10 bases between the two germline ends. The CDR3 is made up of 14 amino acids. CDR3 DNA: TGTGCCAGCAGCGCGACTGATTATAATTCACCCCTCCACTTT. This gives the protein CASSATDYNSPLHF. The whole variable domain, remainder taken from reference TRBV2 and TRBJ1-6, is EPEVTQTPSHQVTQMGQEVILRCVPISNHLYFYWYRQILGQKVEFLVSFYNNEISEKSEIFDDQFSVERPDGSNFTLKIRSTKLEDSAMYFCASSATDYNSPLHFGNGTRLTVT.

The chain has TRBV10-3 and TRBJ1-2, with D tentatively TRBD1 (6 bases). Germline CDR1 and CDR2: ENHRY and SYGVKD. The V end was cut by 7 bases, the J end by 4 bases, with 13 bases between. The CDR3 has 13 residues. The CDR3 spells CAITPTGAYGYTF. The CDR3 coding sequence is TGTGCCATCACCCCGACAGGAGCCTATGGCTACACCTTC.

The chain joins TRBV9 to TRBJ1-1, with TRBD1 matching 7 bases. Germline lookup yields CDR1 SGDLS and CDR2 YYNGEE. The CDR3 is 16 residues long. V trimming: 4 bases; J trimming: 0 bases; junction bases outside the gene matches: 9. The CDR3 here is CASSPNPGQMNTEAFF. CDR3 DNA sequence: TGTGCCAGCAGCCCTAACCCGGGACAGATGAACACTGAAGCTTTCTTT.

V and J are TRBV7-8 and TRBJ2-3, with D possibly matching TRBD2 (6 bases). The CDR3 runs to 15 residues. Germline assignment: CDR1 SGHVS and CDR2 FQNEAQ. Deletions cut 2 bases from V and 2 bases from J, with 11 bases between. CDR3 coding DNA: TGTGCCAGCAGCTTAACGGGGGACCCCACAGATACGCAGTATTTT. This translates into CASSLTGDPTDTQYF.

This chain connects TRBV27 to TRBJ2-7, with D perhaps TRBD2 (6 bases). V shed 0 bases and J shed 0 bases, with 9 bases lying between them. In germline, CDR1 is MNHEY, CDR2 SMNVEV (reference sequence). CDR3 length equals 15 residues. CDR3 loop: CASSLSEGISYEQYF. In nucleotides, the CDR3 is TGTGCCAGCAGTTTATCGGAGGGGATCTCCTACGAGCAGTACTTC.

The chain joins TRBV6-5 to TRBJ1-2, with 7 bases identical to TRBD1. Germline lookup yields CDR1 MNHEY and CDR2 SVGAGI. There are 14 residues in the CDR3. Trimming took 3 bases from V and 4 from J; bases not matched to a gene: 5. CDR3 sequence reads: CASSYKGAGYGYTF. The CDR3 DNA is TGTGCCAGCAGTTATAAGGGGGCTGGCTATGGCTACACCTTC.

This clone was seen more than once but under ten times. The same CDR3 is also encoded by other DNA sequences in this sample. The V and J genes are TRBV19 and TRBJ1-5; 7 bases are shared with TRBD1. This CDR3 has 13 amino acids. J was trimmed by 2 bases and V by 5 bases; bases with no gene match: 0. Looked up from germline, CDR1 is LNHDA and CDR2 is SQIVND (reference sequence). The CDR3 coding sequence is TGTGCCAGTAGTGGGACAGGCAATCAGCCCCAGCATTTT. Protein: CASSGTGNQPQHF.

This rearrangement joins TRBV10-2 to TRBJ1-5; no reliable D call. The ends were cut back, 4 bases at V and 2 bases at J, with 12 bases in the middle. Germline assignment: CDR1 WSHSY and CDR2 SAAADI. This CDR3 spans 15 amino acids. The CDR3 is CASSVGQEGNQPQHF. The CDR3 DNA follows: TGCGCCAGCAGTGTTGGGCAGGAGGGCAATCAGCCCCAGCATTTT.